This entry concerns a single T cell receptor (beta chain). This entry belongs to a study of T cell responses to AZD1222 COVID-19 vaccine. The assay was immunoSEQ multiplex PCR, and TCRdb's table has in-frame clones only and misses some. This table has 180,000 or so clones, approximately 90% appearing once. CDR3 size: 13 residues. The V gene's germline CDR1 is KGHSH and CDR2 LQKENI. V was pared by 2 bases and J by 8 bases, with 12 bases between. The chain carries TRBV18 and TRBJ1-2, with D possibly matching TRBD1 (5 bases). This clonotype was sampled from an adult who received the MenACWY meningococcal vaccine as a control. The starting material was peripheral blood, obtained 28 days after the second dose of the MenACWY control vaccine. In DNA form, the CDR3 reads TGTGCCAGCTCACCATATACGGGGACCGGCTACACCTTC. Its translation: CASSPYTGTGYTF. The full variable domain, with the rest looked up from reference TRBV18 and TRBJ1-2, is NAGVMQNPRHLVRRRGQEARLRCSPMKGHSHVYWYRQLPEEGLKFMVYLQKENIIDESGMPKERFSAEFPKEGPSILRIQQVVRGDSAAYFCASSPYTGTGYTFGSGTRLTVV.